The next 16 T cell receptor beta chains were all read from a single sample in a study of T-cell reconstitution after alpha-beta-depleted transplantation in children. The TCRbeta library was prepared with unique molecular identifiers. TCRdb itself ran the PCR reads through MiXCR, one entry per CDR3 protein. The profile shows fewer than 450,000 distinct CDR3 sequences, roughly 15% of them singletons. Sequencing was performed on PBMCs, mostly from graft donor cells, taken 360 days after TCRalphabeta/CD19-depleted stem cell transplant. These receptors originate from a male patient between 2 and 15 years old who had a stem cell transplant for acute lymphoblastic leukemia, so the T cells may come from the graft donor.

This clonotype was counted a few times. The chain carries TRBV11-2 and TRBJ2-3; 12 nucleotides match TRBD2. The CDR3 runs 20 residues. Germline V gene lookup returns CDR1 SGHAT and CDR2 FQNNGV. The ends lost 5 bases at V and 0 bases at J; junction bases unmatched: 15. CDR3 loop: CASSHPPPTSGSRSTDTQYF. CDR3 sequence (DNA): TGTGCCAGCAGCCACCCCCCGCCGACTAGCGGGAGTCGAAGCACAGATACGCAGTATTTT.

J is TRBJ2-3 and V is TRBV29-1, with D unclear. The CDR3 contains 13 residues. V shed 2 bases and J shed 1 base, with 7 bases lying between them. The germline V gene encodes CDR1 SQVTM and CDR2 ANQGSEA. CDR3: CSVEPQGTDTQYF. The DNA of the CDR3 is TGCAGCGTTGAACCCCAGGGCACAGATACGCAGTATTTT.

In this sample, this clonotype turned up a few times. The chain combines TRBV12-3 or TRBV12-4 with TRBJ2-7; D not certain. The germline V and J ends were trimmed by 7 bases and 4 bases, with 11 bases remaining between them. CDR3 size: 12 residues. CDR3 sequence: CASTDHGYEQYF. DNA for the CDR3: TGTGCCAGCACCGATCACGGTTACGAGCAGTACTTC.

The CDR3 DNA is TGCAGTGCTAGAGATCGTAGCGGACTAGCGGGAGTCGGTGGGGAGCTGTTTTTT. Its translation is CSARDRSGLAGVGGELFF. The chain recombines TRBV20-1 with TRBJ2-2; the match to TRBD2 covers 13 bases. This CDR3 has 18 amino acids. Germline V gives CDR1 DFQATT, CDR2 SNEGSKA (reference sequence). V trimming: 0 bases; J trimming: 8 bases; junction bases outside the gene matches: 12.

CDR3 amino acids: CASSPTPSGYNEQFF. The CDR3 nucleotides are TGTGCCAGCTCACCCACTCCCAGTGGGTACAATGAGCAGTTCTTC. The V gene is TRBV18, the J gene TRBJ2-1; D remains unclear. This CDR3 is 15 amino acids long. Germline assignment: CDR1 KGHSH and CDR2 LQKENI. V lost 3 bases and J lost 4, with 13 bases in between.

This clonotype occurred many times. This chain uses TRBV7-3 with TRBJ2-5; weak D call: TRBD1 (7 bases). Germline values: CDR1 SGHTA, CDR2 FQGTGA. The CDR3 is made up of 15 amino acids. V was clipped by 2 bases and J by 5 bases, with 15 bases between them. The DNA for the CDR3 is TGTGCCAGCAGCTTAGGGGGGACAGAGTCGGAGACCCAGTACTTC. It translates to CASSLGGTESETQYF.

V usage is TRBV6-2 or TRBV6-3 and J usage is TRBJ2-1; D unresolved. The CDR3 length is 14 residues. Germline loops: CDR1 MNHEY, CDR2 SVGEGT. V shed 4 bases and J shed 8 bases, with 15 bases lying between them. CDR3: CASSFLFYFDEQFF. The CDR3 DNA reads TGTGCCAGCAGTTTCCTTTTCTATTTCGATGAGCAGTTCTTC.

The sample holds a few counts of this clonotype. The chain couples TRBV7-2 to TRBJ1-2, with 9 bases aligning to TRBD1. The CDR3 is made up of 14 amino acids. Germline CDR1 is SGHTA and CDR2 is FQGNSA. V shed 5 bases, J shed 2 bases, and the junction held 3 bases outside the gene matches. CDR3 bases: TGTGCCAGCAGCCCGGGACAGGGCAACTATGGCTACACCTTC. This encodes CASSPGQGNYGYTF.

The chain joins TRBV25-1 to TRBJ2-2; possible D gene TRBD1, 6 bases. This CDR3 has 14 residues. Trimming left V 5 bases short and J 4 bases short, with 11 bases between. Germline V gives CDR1 MGHDK, CDR2 SYGVNS. Here the CDR3 DNA reads TGTGCCAGCAGTTCCCAGGGGCCCACCGGGGAGCTGTTTTTT. Translated: CASSSQGPTGELFF.

This clonotype occurred once. One end of the junction is discordant with germline, which a read error may explain. V is TRBV28 and J is TRBJ2-1; 14 nucleotides agree with TRBD2. Germline assignment: CDR1 MDHEN and CDR2 SYDVKM. CDR3 length equals 14 residues. DNA for the CDR3: TGTGCCTGGCACGGCACCGGGACTAGCGGGAGCGACGACTTC. Translating gives CAWHGTGTSGSDDF.

This clonotype was observed a few times. One junction end disagrees with the germline gene, perhaps due to a read error. The rearrangement joins TRBV12-3 or TRBV12-4 to TRBJ2-7; 7 bases line up with TRBD2. The CDR3 spans 18 residues. CDR3 loop: CAISLSRTRVYEVYEQYF. The CDR3, as DNA: TGTGCCATCAGTCTCTCCAGGACTAGAGTCTACGAAGTCTACGAGCAGTACTTC.

The rearrangement joins TRBV28 to TRBJ2-7, with D possibly called TRBD1 or TRBD2 (5 bases each). The germline V and J ends were trimmed by 3 bases and 4 bases, with 31 bases remaining between them. This CDR3 has 20 residues. The germline V gene has CDR1 MDHEN and CDR2 SYDVKM. The CDR3: CASSFRHLGTGNGSPYEQYF. The CDR3 coding sequence is TGTGCCAGCAGTTTTAGACATCTAGGGACCGGCAATGGGTCACCTTACGAGCAGTACTTC.

The chain carries TRBV4-3 and TRBJ2-1; D unclear. CDR3 length: 11 residues. V was trimmed by 5 bases and J by 12 bases, leaving 11 bases between them. Germline CDR1 and CDR2: LGHNA and YSLEER. CDR3 in DNA: TGCGCCAGCAGCTTGGGCCCGTGGCAGTTCTTC. Amino acids: CASSLGPWQFF.

This clonotype was seen a few times. J is TRBJ2-3 and V is TRBV28; 7 bases fit TRBD2. CDR1 is MDHEN and CDR2 is SYDVKM in the germline V gene. The trim removed 3 bases at V and 6 bases at J, leaving 9 bases unmatched. The CDR3 runs 15 residues. The CDR3 region is CASSFPGGSKDTQYF. For the CDR3, the DNA is TGTGCCAGCAGTTTCCCCGGCGGGAGTAAGGATACGCAGTATTTT.

The chain combines TRBV12-5 with TRBJ2-7; D not resolved. The CDR3 consists of 16 residues. The germline V gene has CDR1 LGHNT and CDR2 FRNRAP. V dropped 0 bases and J dropped 0 bases, with 12 bases sitting between them. This CDR3 is CASGLVKASSSYEQYF. In DNA, the CDR3 is TGTGCTAGTGGTTTGGTAAAGGCGTCGAGCTCCTACGAGCAGTACTTC.

This chain links TRBV6-2 or TRBV6-3 with TRBJ2-1, with 7 positions matching TRBD1. With V trimmed by 2 bases and J by 5 bases, 3 bases remained unmatched. The CDR3 is made up of 14 amino acids. The germline V gene encodes CDR1 MNHEY and CDR2 SVGEGT. CDR3 residues: CASSYGTDNNEQFF. CDR3 bases: TGTGCCAGCAGTTACGGGACAGATAACAATGAGCAGTTCTTC.